A selection of T cell receptor beta chains follows, all from one sample in a study of T cell repertoires in cytomegalovirus infection. TCRdb reanalysed the reads using MiXCR and keeps one entry per CDR3 protein. The profile shows around 450,000 distinct CDR3 sequences, approximately 32% of them singletons. Sequenced: PBMCs. The receptors were gathered from a human donor in good health (CMV status not recorded). Some clones in this sample may be carry-over from other donors' samples. CDR3s include the opening cysteine and the closing phenylalanine or tryptophan. D genes are given only for firm matches. A clone size is listed for some rows: how often the clone was seen (once, few, many), or a class if it is expanded.

.	TRBV2	TRBJ1-2	few	CASSNQGLLTPNYGYTF	TGTGCCAGCAGTAACCAGGGGCTCCTGACTCCTAACTATGGCTACACCTTC
TRBD2	TRBV20-1	TRBJ2-7	.	CSANRGLAGGAFEQYF	TGCAGTGCTAACCGGGGACTAGCGGGGGGGGCGTTTGAGCAGTACTTC
TRBD1	TRBV10-3	TRBJ1-2	.	CAIREGQAANYGYTF	TGTGCCATCAGGGAGGGACAGGCGGCTAACTATGGCTACACCTTC
.	TRBV7-4	TRBJ1-1	.	CASRLPGRNTEAFF	TGTGCCAGCCGCTTACCGGGAAGGAACACTGAAGCTTTCTTT
TRBD2	TRBV20-1	TRBJ2-3	few	CSAPTSGRYTDTQYF	TGCAGTGCTCCGACTAGCGGGAGGTACACAGATACGCAGTATTTT
.	TRBV6-2/TRBV6-3	TRBJ2-1	.	CASSVVYNEQFF	TGTGCCAGCAGTGTAGTCTACAATGAGCAGTTCTTC
.	TRBV20-1	TRBJ1-5	.	CMGRVVNQPQHF	TGCATGGGTCGAGTGGTCAATCAGCCCCAGCATTTT
.	TRBV11-2	TRBJ2-5	few	CASSPGTARETQYF	TGTGCCAGCAGCCCCGGGACTGCGAGGGAGACCCAGTACTTC
TRBD2	TRBV29-1	TRBJ2-5	.	CSVDGTSGGAEETQYF	TGCAGCGTTGACGGGACTAGCGGGGGGGCCGAAGAGACCCAGTACTTC
.	TRBV20-1	TRBJ2-3	few	CSAPRGGRVSTDTQYF	TGCAGTGCCCCCAGGGGGGGGCGGGTCAGCACAGATACGCAGTATTTT
.	TRBV29-1	TRBJ2-7	few	CSVAQGRAKGYEQYF	TGCAGCGTCGCCCAGGGGAGGGCGAAGGGATACGAGCAGTACTTC
TRBD1	TRBV7-9	TRBJ1-2	.	CASSSTRTGLNYGYTF	TGTGCCAGCAGCTCCACCCGGACAGGCCTTAACTATGGCTACACCTTC
.	TRBV18	TRBJ2-7	.	CASSPGIEQYF	TGTGCCAGCTCACCAGGGATCGAGCAGTACTTC
.	TRBV11-2	TRBJ2-2	.	CASSYWGSVSTGELFF	TGTGCCAGCAGCTATTGGGGTAGCGTAAGCACCGGGGAGCTGTTTTTT
.	TRBV5-1	TRBJ2-4	.	CASSSPGTNIQYF	TGCGCCAGCAGCTCGCCGGGAACAAACATTCAGTACTTC
.	TRBV6-5	TRBJ2-2	.	CASSRGGTRITGELFF	TGTGCCAGCAGCCGTGGGGGGACTCGCATCACCGGGGAGCTGTTTTTT
.	TRBV28	TRBJ2-5	many	CASSFVVGKETQYF	TGTGCCAGCAGTTTCGTTGTGGGGAAAGAGACCCAGTACTTC
.	TRBV20-1	TRBJ2-7	.	CSARGEDEQYF	TGCAGTGCTAGAGGGGAGGACGAGCAGTACTTC
.	TRBV2	TRBJ2-2	.	CASIFGSQAGELFF	TGTGCCAGCATCTTCGGGAGCCAGGCCGGGGAGCTGTTTTTT
.	TRBV7-6	TRBJ2-3	many	CASSLGGFSTDTQYF	TGTGCCAGCAGCTTAGGAGGCTTTTCCACAGATACGCAGTATTTT
.	TRBV24-1	TRBJ2-5	.	CATSDSQSLEGETQYF	TGTGCCACCAGTGATTCCCAGAGTCTTGAAGGGGAGACCCAGTACTTC
.	TRBV12-3/TRBV12-4	TRBJ1-6	many	CASSAGQTPNSPLHF	TGTGCCAGCAGTGCCGGACAAACCCCTAATTCACCCCTCCACTTT
.	TRBV10-3	TRBJ1-5	few	CASGHSNQPQHF	TGTGCCAGCGGACACAGCAATCAGCCCCAGCATTTT
TRBD1	TRBV6-5	TRBJ1-1	few	CASSKGQGLNTEAFF	TGTGCCAGCAGTAAGGGACAGGGACTGAACACTGAAGCTTTCTTT
TRBD2	TRBV12-3/TRBV12-4	TRBJ2-7	few	CASSPSGDSYEQYF	TGTGCCAGCAGTCCTAGCGGTGACTCCTACGAGCAGTACTTC
.	TRBV5-1	TRBJ2-5	few	CASSPTGIQETQYF	TGCGCCAGCAGCCCCACAGGCATACAAGAGACCCAGTACTTC
.	TRBV19	TRBJ2-3	few	CASSITRIASTDTQYF	TGTGCCAGTAGTATAACAAGAATTGCTAGCACAGATACGCAGTATTTT
TRBD1	TRBV11-2	TRBJ2-3	few	CASSLAPSTGVTDTQYF	TGTGCCAGCAGCTTAGCGCCATCGACAGGGGTCACAGATACGCAGTATTTT
.	TRBV7-8	TRBJ1-2	many	CASNPGRGASGYTF	TGTGCCAGCAACCCAGGGAGGGGGGCCTCCGGCTACACCTTC
.	TRBV5-1	TRBJ2-1	.	CASSPPALVNEQFF	TGCGCCAGCAGCCCCCCGGCCCTCGTCAATGAGCAGTTCTTC
.	TRBV7-2	TRBJ2-2	many	CASSFPPDGGTGELFF	TGTGCCAGCAGCTTCCCGCCAGATGGTGGGACCGGGGAGCTGTTTTTT
TRBD1	TRBV5-5	TRBJ2-1	many	CASSSYRGYNEQFF	TGTGCCAGCAGCTCCTACAGGGGCTACAATGAGCAGTTCTTC
TRBD1	TRBV2	TRBJ1-3	.	CASSEIPGQAGNTIYF	TGTGCCAGCAGTGAAATTCCGGGACAGGCTGGAAACACCATATATTTT
.	TRBV2	TRBJ1-2	.	CASSEVGGYTF	TGTGCCAGCAGTGAGGTCGGTGGCTACACCTTC
.	TRBV7-9	TRBJ2-5	many	CASSLDGATQYF	TGTGCCAGCAGCTTAGACGGTGCGACCCAGTACTTC
.	TRBV7-2	TRBJ2-1	many	CASSFGGGNNEQFF	TGTGCCAGCAGCTTCGGTGGCGGGAACAATGAGCAGTTCTTC
.	TRBV6-5	TRBJ2-3	few	CASSYFGTASTDTQYF	TGTGCCAGCAGTTACTTCGGGACGGCTAGCACAGATACGCAGTATTTT
.	TRBV6-2/TRBV6-3	TRBJ1-6	few	CASSPSDGGPFSPLHF	TGTGCCAGCAGCCCCTCGGACGGAGGACCGTTTTCACCCCTCCACTTT
TRBD2	TRBV7-9	TRBJ2-7	many	CASSPPGGMVYF	TGTGCCAGCAGCCCTCCGGGGGGTATGGTGTACTTC
.	TRBV6-1	TRBJ1-5	few	CASSSAGKNQPQHF	TGTGCCAGCAGTTCCGCGGGAAAGAATCAGCCCCAGCATTTT
.	TRBV20-1	TRBJ2-1	.	CSATSGDSYNEQFF	TGCAGTGCTACGAGCGGGGACAGCTACAATGAGCAGTTCTTC
TRBD1	TRBV24-1	TRBJ2-1	few	CATSDFGTGDDEQFF	TGTGCCACCAGTGATTTCGGGACAGGTGACGATGAGCAGTTCTTC
TRBD1	TRBV7-4	TRBJ1-1	.	CASSMTGIDTEALF	TGTGCCAGCAGCATGACAGGGATTGACACTGAAGCTTTATTT
.	TRBV6-4	TRBJ2-6	few	CASSEGGANVLTF	TGTGCCAGCAGTGAGGGTGGGGCCAACGTCCTGACTTTC
.	TRBV24-1	TRBJ1-5	few	CATRAGDSNQPQHF	TGTGCCACCAGGGCAGGAGATAGCAATCAGCCCCAGCATTTT